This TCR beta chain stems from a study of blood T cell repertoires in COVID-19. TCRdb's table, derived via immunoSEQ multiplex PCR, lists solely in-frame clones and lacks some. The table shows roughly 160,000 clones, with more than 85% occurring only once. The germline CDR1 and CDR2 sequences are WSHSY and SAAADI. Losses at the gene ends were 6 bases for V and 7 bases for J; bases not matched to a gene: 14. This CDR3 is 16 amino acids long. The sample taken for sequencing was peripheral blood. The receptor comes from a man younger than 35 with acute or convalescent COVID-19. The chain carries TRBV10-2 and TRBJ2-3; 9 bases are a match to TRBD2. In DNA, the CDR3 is TGCGCCAGCAGCTCCGACCGGCTAGCGGGGAGGTATACGCAGTATTTT. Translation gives CASSSDRLAGRYTQYF.